The sequence of this T cell receptor (beta chain) was determined in a study of blood T cell repertoires in COVID-19. The germline gives CDR1 LNHDA, CDR2 SQIVND (reference sequence). V was cut by 8 bases and J by 2 bases, with 18 bases left in between. This CDR3 is 15 amino acids long. Here immunoSEQ multiplex PCR was the method, and the copy in TCRdb shows in-frame clones only, minus some. Of approximately 68,000 clones listed, around 80% are singletons. The origin of this receptor is a woman aged 50 to 60 with acute or convalescent COVID-19. The sequenced sample was peripheral blood. The V call is TRBV19, the J call TRBJ1-2, with D possibly being TRBD1 (6 bases). CDR3 sequence reads: CASRDKGTINYGYTF. The CDR3 DNA sequence: TGTGCCAGTCGGGACAAGGGGACTATAAACTATGGCTACACCTTC.